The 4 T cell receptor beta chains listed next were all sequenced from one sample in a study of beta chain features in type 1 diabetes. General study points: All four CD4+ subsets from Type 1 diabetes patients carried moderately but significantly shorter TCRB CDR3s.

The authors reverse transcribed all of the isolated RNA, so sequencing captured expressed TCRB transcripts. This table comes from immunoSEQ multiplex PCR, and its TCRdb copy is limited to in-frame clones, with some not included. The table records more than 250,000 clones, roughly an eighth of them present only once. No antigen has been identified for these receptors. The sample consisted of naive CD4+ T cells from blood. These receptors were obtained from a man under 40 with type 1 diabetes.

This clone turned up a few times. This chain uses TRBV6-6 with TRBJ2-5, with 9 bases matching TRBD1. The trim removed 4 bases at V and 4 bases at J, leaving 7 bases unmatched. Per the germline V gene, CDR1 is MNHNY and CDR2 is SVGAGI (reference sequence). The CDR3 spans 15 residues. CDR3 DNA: TGTGCCAGCAGTTCCGGGACAGGGATCCTAGAGACCCAGTACTTC. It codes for CASSSGTGILETQYF.

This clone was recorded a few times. CDR3 in DNA: TGTGCCAGCAGTTACTCCTCACAGGGAAGGGCTTTCTTT. This gives the protein CASSYSSQGRAFF. The rearrangement links TRBV6-6 to TRBJ1-1; weak D call: TRBD1 (6 bases). V dropped 0 bases and J dropped 11 bases, with 13 bases sitting between them. CDR3 length: 13 amino acids. Germline CDR1 is MNHNY and CDR2 is SVGAGI (reference sequence).

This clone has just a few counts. The CDR3 DNA follows: TGTGCCAGCCTGAACCGACAGGGGTTCGAGCAGTACTTC. It translates to CASLNRQGFEQYF. The V call is TRBV27, the J call TRBJ2-7; the match to TRBD1 covers 8 bases. CDR1 is MNHEY, CDR2 SMNVEV, per germline (reference sequence). The CDR3 extends over 13 amino acids. The junction had 9 bases not matched to a gene; V was cut back by 8 bases and J by 6 bases.

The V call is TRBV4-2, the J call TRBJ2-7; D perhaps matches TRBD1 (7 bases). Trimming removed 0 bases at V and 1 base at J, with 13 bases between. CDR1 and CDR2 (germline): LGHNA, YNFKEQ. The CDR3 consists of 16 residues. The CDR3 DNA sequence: TGTGCCAGCAGCCAAGATGGGCGGGGACAGTCCTACGAGCAGTACTTC. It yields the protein CASSQDGRGQSYEQYF.